What follows is one T cell receptor (beta chain) and its context. Its antigen is currently not known. One base away there is no much larger clone; base qualities are not given. The CDR3 contains 13 residues, cysteine and phenylalanine counted. Only CDR3 DNA remains: 39 bases, in frame from the first base. V has 0 bases trimmed and J has 5 bases trimmed; junction bases matching no gene number 1. CDR1 and CDR2 (SGHRS, YFSETQ) derive from the germline V gene. What the time point label conveys for this sample: blood 2 weeks post-SBRT. The intended sense of this specimen's treatment or condition label: 15 Gy SBRT to primary tumor, nephrectomy 4 weeks later. Serial peripheral blood from radiation-treated patients was sampled at baseline, 2 weeks and 4 weeks after SBRT to track tumor-enriched clonotypes. Every patient's renal cell carcinoma showed clear cell pathology. Genomic DNA for TCR sequencing was prepared using the QIAamp DNA Blood Mini Kit (Qiagen). The analyses included just those samples that passed every quality control check.

These data originate in a study of radiation and T cells in renal cell carcinoma (dated by TCRdb to 2018 to 2021). At the level of the whole study: Samples were obtained from a clinical trial, in which 15 Gy stereotactic body radiation therapy was delivered to primary renal cell carcinomas and nephrectomy was performed 4 weeks later. In total, some 52 samples underwent TCR beta sequencing: 25 or so tumors plus 27 peripheral blood samples. Across all 50 or so samples, under 5,000,000 unique CDR3 nucleotide sequences encoding 2,658,974 unique CDR3 amino acid sequences were identified. Paper-wide results and their limitations: Because pretreatment tumor biopsies were not available, the study could not determine whether clonotypes were already present within the tumor at baseline. An increase in top tumor clonotypes in blood was observed from baseline to 2 weeks post-radiation, followed by contraction by 4 weeks, which was taken to suggest transient expansion of tumor-resident clones. Because the trial had a single-armed design, the trial could not examine how radiation dose or scheduling affected the TCR repertoire. Blood repertoire dynamics were not followed beyond 4 weeks after treatment.

Following the manufacturer's recommendations, the immunoSEQ kit was used to generate TCR beta libraries from genomic DNA. To prepare the libraries, a first multiplex PCR with proprietary primers was run, followed by a second PCR that added unique barcodes, and a bead cleanup was done after each round. A positive control reaction and a negative control reaction, both provided in the kit, were run with every batch of samples. The final libraries were assessed on an Agilent 4200 TapeStation D1000 ScreenTape, pooled by volume, and quantified by qPCR. An Illumina NextSeq500 fitted with a MidOutput 150-cycle cartridge performed the sequencing, running 156 Read1 cycles and 15 Index1 cycles with the kit's custom primers. The pooled library was loaded at approximately 0.97 pM with about 21% PhiX control spiked in. The original methods were these. Vendor-processed data were analyzed in R, with a clonotype defined as all T cells sharing the same CDR3 nucleotide sequence. For clone abundance analyses, frequencies were normalized to the 10,000 most abundant clones in each sample. Public T cell clones, which averaged fewer than five per sample, were removed prior to analysis. A difference in abundance of at least 32-fold between compartments was used to define tumor-enriched and baseline blood-enriched clonotypes. A beta-binomial differential abundance model was applied to find clonotypes that expanded or contracted between blood time points. The Baroni-Urbani and Buser coefficient was used to measure tumor-blood repertoire similarity, and groups were compared with two-tailed Wilcoxon tests in R. This is the immuneACCESS table as TCRdb keeps it, with only in-frame sequences that have V and J called. A part of the clones is gone; compared with another copy, unresolved V genes explain less than half, and the rest is unexplained. V and J calls and clone size are as listed in that table; D and trimming were resolved from the DNA. This sample is represented by some 60,000 clones; roughly four fifths of them were singletons. The ten largest make up roughly 7.4% of the sample.

This TCR derives from a man between 60 and 70 years old with renal cell carcinoma. The sequenced sample was blood, obtained from a patient whose treatment included radiotherapy and nephrectomy. The receptor chain draws on TRBV5-1 and TRBJ2-5, with 7 bases in between that match TRBD2. Here is the DNA: TGCGCCAGCAGCTTGGGTAGCGGGGAGACCCAGTACTTC. This translates into CASSLGSGETQYF.